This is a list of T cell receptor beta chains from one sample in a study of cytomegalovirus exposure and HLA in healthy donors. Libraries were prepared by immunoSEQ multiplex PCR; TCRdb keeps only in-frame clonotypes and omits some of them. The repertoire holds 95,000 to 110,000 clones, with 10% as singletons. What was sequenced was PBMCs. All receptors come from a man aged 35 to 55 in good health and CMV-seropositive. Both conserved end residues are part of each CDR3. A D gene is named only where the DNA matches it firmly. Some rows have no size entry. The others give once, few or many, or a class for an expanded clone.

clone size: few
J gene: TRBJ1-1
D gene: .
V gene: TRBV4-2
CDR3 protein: CASSQEGQGKEAFF
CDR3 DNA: TGTGCCAGCAGCCAAGAAGGTCAGGGAAAAGAAGCTTTCTTT

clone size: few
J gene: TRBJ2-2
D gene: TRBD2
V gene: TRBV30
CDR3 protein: CASISGRGFPGELFF
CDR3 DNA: TGTGCCTCTATTAGCGGGAGGGGTTTTCCCGGGGAGCTGTTTTTT

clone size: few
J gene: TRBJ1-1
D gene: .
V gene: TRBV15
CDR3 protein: CATSPLEDTDTEAFF
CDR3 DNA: TGTGCCACCAGCCCCCTTGAGGATACGGACACTGAAGCTTTCTTT

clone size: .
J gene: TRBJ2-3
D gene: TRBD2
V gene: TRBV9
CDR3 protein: CASSYFSGSGAADTQYF
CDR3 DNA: TGTGCCAGCAGCTACTTTAGCGGGAGTGGGGCGGCAGATACGCAGTATTTT

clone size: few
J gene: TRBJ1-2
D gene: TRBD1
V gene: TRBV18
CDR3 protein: CASSHGTDYGYTF
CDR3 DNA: TGTGCCAGCTCACACGGGACAGACTATGGCTACACCTTC

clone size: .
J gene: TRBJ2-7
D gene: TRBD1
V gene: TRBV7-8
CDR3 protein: CASSYTGGSQFYEQYF
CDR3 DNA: TGTGCCAGCAGCTATACAGGGGGATCCCAATTCTACGAGCAGTACTTC

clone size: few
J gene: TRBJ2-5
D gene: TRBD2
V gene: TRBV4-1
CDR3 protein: CASSPAGDAETQYF
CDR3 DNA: TGCGCCAGCAGCCCCGCGGGAGATGCAGAGACCCAGTACTTC

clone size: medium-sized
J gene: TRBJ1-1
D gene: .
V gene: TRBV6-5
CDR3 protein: CASSSPGGAEAFF
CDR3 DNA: TGTGCCAGCAGTTCTCCAGGAGGGGCTGAAGCTTTCTTT

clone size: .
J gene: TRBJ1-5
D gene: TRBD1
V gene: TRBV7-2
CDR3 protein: CASSPDRENQPQHF
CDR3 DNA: TGTGCCAGCAGCCCGGACAGGGAAAATCAGCCCCAGCATTTT

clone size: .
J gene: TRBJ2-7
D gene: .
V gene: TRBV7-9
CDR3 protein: CASSLVAHSTEQYF
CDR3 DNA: TGTGCCAGCAGCTTAGTCGCACATAGCACCGAGCAGTACTTC

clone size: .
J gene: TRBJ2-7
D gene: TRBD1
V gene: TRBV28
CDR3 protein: CASSFRGDRAYEQYF
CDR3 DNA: TGTGCCAGCAGTTTTAGGGGGGACAGGGCTTACGAGCAGTACTTC

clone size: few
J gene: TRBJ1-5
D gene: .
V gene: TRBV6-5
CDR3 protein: CASSRDNQPQHF
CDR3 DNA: TGTGCCAGCAGTCGAGACAATCAGCCCCAGCATTTT

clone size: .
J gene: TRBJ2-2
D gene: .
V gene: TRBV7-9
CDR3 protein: CASSPRTVTEELFF
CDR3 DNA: TGTGCCAGCAGCCCTCGGACAGTTACGGAGGAGCTGTTTTTT

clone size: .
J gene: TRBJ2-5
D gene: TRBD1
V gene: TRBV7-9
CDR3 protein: CVAGGLETQYF
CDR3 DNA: TGTGTGGCAGGGGGTTTGGAGACCCAGTACTTC

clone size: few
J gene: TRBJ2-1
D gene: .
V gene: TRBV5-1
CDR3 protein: CASSLDAGNNEQFF
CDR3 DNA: TGCGCCAGCAGCTTGGATGCAGGTAACAATGAGCAGTTCTTC

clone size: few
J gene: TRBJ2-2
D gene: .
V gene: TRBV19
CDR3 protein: CASSIAESNTGELFF
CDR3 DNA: TGTGCCAGTAGTATAGCTGAGTCGAACACCGGGGAGCTGTTTTTT

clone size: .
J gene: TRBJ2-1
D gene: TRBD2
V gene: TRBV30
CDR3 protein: CALVGGRSGDNEQFF
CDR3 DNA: TGTGCCTTAGTGGGGGGTCGTAGCGGGGACAATGAGCAGTTCTTC

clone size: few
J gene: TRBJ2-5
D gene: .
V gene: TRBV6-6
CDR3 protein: CASSYGTEQETQYF
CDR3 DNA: TGTGCCAGCAGTTACGGCACAGAACAAGAGACCCAGTACTTC

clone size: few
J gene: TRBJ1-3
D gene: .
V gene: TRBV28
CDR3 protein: CASSSGDTIYF
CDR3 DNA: TGTGCCAGCAGTTCCGGTGACACCATATATTTT

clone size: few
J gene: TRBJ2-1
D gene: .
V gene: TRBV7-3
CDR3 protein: CASSPRSYQGEQFF
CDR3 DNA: TGTGCCAGCAGCCCGAGGTCCTACCAGGGGGAGCAGTTCTTC

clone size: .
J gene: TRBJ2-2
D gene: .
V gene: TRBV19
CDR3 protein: CASSIKAATTGELFF
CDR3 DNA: TGTGCCAGTAGTATAAAGGCAGCGACGACCGGGGAGCTGTTTTTT

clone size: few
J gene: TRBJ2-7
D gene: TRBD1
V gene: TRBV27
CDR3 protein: CASRTGQGARGQYF
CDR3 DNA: TGTGCCAGCAGGACGGGACAGGGGGCTCGTGGGCAGTACTTC

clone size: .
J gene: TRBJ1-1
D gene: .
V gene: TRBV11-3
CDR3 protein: CASSYRINSRNTEAFF
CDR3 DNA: TGTGCCAGCAGTTACAGGATAAACAGTCGGAACACTGAAGCTTTCTTT

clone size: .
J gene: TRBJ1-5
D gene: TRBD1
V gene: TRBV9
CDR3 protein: CASSVGTGYGDQPQHF
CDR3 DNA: TGTGCCAGCAGCGTGGGGACAGGGTATGGGGATCAGCCCCAGCATTTT

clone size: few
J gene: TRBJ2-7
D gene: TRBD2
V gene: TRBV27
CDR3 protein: CASGGPGLAKEQYF
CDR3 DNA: TGTGCCAGCGGAGGACCGGGACTAGCTAAGGAGCAGTACTTC

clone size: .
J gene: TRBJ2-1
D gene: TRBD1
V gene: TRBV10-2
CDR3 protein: CASGWTGPNNEQFF
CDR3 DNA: TGCGCCAGCGGCTGGACAGGGCCCAACAATGAGCAGTTCTTC

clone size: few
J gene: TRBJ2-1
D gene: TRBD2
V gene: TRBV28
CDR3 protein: CASRIAGGGPTYNEQFF
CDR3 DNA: TGTGCCAGCAGGATAGCGGGAGGTGGGCCTACCTACAATGAGCAGTTCTTC

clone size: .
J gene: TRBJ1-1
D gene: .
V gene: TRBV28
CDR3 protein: CASSLLGTTPRAFF
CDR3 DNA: TGTGCCAGCAGTTTATTAGGTACTACCCCGAGGGCTTTCTTT

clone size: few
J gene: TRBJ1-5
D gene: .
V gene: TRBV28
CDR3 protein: CASSLRRYQPQHF
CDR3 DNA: TGTGCCAGCAGTTTGCGGAGATATCAGCCCCAGCATTTT

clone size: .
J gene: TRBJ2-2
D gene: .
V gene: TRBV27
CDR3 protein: CASSYSPNTGELFF
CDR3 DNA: TGTGCCAGCAGTTACTCACCGAACACCGGGGAGCTGTTTTTT

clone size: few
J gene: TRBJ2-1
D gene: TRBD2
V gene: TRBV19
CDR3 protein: CASSMTSGKGEQFF
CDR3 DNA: TGTGCCAGTAGTATGACTAGCGGGAAGGGTGAGCAGTTCTTC

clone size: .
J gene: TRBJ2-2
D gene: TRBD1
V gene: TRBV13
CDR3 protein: CASRPPGTGNTGELFF
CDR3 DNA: TGTGCCAGCAGACCACCAGGGACAGGGAACACCGGGGAGCTGTTTTTT

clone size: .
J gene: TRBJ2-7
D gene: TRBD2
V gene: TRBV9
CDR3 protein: CASSPTGTNFYEQYF
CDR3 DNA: TGTGCCAGCAGTCCAACCGGGACTAACTTCTACGAGCAGTACTTC

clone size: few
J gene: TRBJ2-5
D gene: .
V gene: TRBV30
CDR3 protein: CAWSVRGTGQETQYF
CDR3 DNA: TGTGCCTGGAGTGTACGCGGGACGGGGCAAGAGACCCAGTACTTC

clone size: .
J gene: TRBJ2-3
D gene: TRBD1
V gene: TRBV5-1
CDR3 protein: CASSLAGTGPSTDTQYF
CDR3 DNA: TGCGCCAGCAGCTTGGCCGGGACAGGGCCCAGCACAGATACGCAGTATTTT